The 2 T cell receptor beta chains below all came from one sample that was sequenced in a study of shared clonotypes between healthy human individuals. Using immunoSEQ multiplex PCR, the repertoire was profiled, and TCRdb retains in-frame clones only, with some absent. The sample includes over a million clones, around 98.5% of them seen just once. Sequencing was done on a sample of naive CD4+ T cells sorted from blood. Subset here: CD45RA+ positively selected. The receptor set was obtained from a man younger than 45 in good health.

The chain employs TRBV7-2 and TRBJ2-1, with a tentative D call TRBD2 (6 bases). The germline V and J ends were trimmed by 5 bases and 0 bases, with 11 bases remaining between them. The CDR3 sequence is 15 residues long. In germline, CDR1 is SGHTA, CDR2 FQGNSA. As DNA, the CDR3 is TGTGCCAGCAGCGCAGGAGGGTACTCCTACAATGAGCAGTTCTTC. It translates to CASSAGGYSYNEQFF.

This clone was recorded only once. The chain recombines TRBV27 with TRBJ2-3, with D maybe TRBD1 (5 bases). The V end lost 2 bases, the J end lost 4 bases, and 16 bases lay between the germline ends. This CDR3 comprises 16 residues. From germline, CDR1 is MNHEY and CDR2 SMNVEV (reference sequence). The CDR3 region is CASSLEARMGPDTQYF. The CDR3 DNA follows: TGTGCCAGCAGTTTAGAAGCCAGGATGGGGCCAGATACGCAGTATTTT.